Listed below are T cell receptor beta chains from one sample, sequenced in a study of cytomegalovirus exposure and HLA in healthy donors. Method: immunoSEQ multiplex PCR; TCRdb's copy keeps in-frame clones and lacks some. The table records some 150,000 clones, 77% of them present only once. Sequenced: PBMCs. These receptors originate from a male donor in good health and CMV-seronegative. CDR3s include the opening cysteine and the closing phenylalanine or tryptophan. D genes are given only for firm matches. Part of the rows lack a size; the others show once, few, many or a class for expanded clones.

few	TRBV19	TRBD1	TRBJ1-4	TGTGCCAGTAGTATAGAGGGGACAGGGAAAGAAAAACTGTTTTTT	CASSIEGTGKEKLFF
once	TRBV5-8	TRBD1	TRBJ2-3	TGTGCCAGCAGCTTTGGGACAGGCACCACAGATACGCAGTATTTT	CASSFGTGTTDTQYF
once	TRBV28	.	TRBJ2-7	TGTGCCAGCAGTTCCTCCCAACAGACGGTTTGGTACGAGCAGTACTTC	CASSSSQQTVWYEQYF
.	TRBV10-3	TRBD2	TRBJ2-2	TGTGCCATCAGTCCTGGGACTAGCAACACCGGGGAGCTGTTTTTT	CAISPGTSNTGELFF
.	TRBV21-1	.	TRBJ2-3	TGTGCCAGCAGCAAAAGCGGCGCGGGGGGGACGCAGTATTTT	CASSKSGAGGTQYF
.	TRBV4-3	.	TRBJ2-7	TGCGCCAGCAGCCAAAGTAGCGAATGGGTATACGAGCAGTACTTC	CASSQSSEWVYEQYF
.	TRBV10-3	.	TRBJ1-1	TGTGCCATCAAAGGAGGAAAGAACACTGAAGCTTTCTTT	CAIKGGKNTEAFF
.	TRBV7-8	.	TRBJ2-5	TGTGCCAGCAGCTCGACTATGGGGGAGGAATGGGAGACCCAGTACTTC	CASSSTMGEEWETQYF
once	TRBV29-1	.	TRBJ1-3	TGCAGCGTTGAAGGCCCAGGCCCCTGGGGCCAAAACACCATATATTTT	CSVEGPGPWGQNTIYF
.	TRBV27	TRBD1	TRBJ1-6	TGTGCCAGCAGTCCCGGACAGGTAGATTCACCCCTCCACTTT	CASSPGQVDSPLHF
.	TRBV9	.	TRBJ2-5	TGTGCCAGCAGCGTATCGCATTCCGGGGAGACCCAGTACTTC	CASSVSHSGETQYF
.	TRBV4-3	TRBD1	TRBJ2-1	TGCGCCAGCAGTCTCGACAGGGGCCACTACAATGAGCAGTTCTTC	CASSLDRGHYNEQFF
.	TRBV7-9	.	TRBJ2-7	TGTGCCAGCAGACCAGGGTCAACCTACGAGCAGTACTTC	CASRPGSTYEQYF
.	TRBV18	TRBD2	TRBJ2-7	TGTGCCAGCAGAACGGGACTAGAGGTCTACGAGCAGTACTTC	CASRTGLEVYEQYF
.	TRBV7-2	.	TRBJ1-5	TGTGCCAGCAGCCCCCCTCATCAGCCCCAGCATTTT	CASSPPHQPQHF
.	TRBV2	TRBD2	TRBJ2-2	TGTGCCAGCAGTAGACTAGCGGGAGCGAACACCGGGGAGCTGTTTTTT	CASSRLAGANTGELFF
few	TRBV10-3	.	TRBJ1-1	TGTGCCATCAGTCGAGAACACACTGAAGCTTTCTTT	CAISREHTEAFF
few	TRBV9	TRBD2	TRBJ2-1	TGTGCCAGCAGCGTGAGCGGGGGCTTCAATGAGCAGTTCTTC	CASSVSGGFNEQFF
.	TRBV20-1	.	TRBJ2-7	TGCAGTGCCTTAGCGGTCTACGAGCAGTACTTC	CSALAVYEQYF
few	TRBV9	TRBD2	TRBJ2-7	TGTGCCAGCAGCCCCCGAGGACTAGCGGGGGTCGTCGGCTCCTACGAGCAGTACTTC	CASSPRGLAGVVGSYEQYF
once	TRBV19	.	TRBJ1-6	TGTGCCAGTAGGCCAGACTTACTGAATTCACCCCTCCACTTT	CASRPDLLNSPLHF
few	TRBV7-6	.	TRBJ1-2	TGTGCCAGCAGCTTAGCGGGGGCGGATGACTATGGCTACACCTTC	CASSLAGADDYGYTF
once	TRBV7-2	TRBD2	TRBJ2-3	TGTGCCAGCAGCTTTAGCGGGGGGCGCACAGATACGCAGTATTTT	CASSFSGGRTDTQYF
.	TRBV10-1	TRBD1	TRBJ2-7	TGCGCCCCCCTCCGGGACAGGGCTATTTACGAGCAGTACTTC	CAPLRDRAIYEQYF
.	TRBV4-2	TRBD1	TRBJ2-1	TGTGCCAGCAGCTCACGGGGATCCGGGACAGGGGGCTCGGTAGAGTTCTTC	CASSSRGSGTGGSVEFF
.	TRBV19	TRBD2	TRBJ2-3	TGTGCCAGTAGTAGAAGTCTAGCGGCAAGCACAGATACGCAGTATTTT	CASSRSLAASTDTQYF
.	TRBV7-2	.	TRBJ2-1	TGTGCCAGCAGCTTACAGGGTATGTCTAATGAGCAGTTCTTC	CASSLQGMSNEQFF
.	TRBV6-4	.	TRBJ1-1	TGTGCCAGCCGAAGGACGAGGGACACTGAAGCTTTCTTT	CASRRTRDTEAFF
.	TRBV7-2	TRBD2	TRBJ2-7	TGTGCCAGCAGCTACGGGACTAGCGGTTACGAGCAGTACTTC	CASSYGTSGYEQYF
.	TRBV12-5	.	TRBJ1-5	TGTGCTAGTGGTTCCCAGGGGCCCGAGCATTTT	CASGSQGPEHF
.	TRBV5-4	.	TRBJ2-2	TGTGCCAGCAGCTTGGTTGGGGGGAGAGGGACCGGGGAGCTGTTTTTT	CASSLVGGRGTGELFF
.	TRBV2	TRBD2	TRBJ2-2	TGTGCCAGCAGTCCCAGCGGGGGCTACACCGGGGAGCTGTTTTTT	CASSPSGGYTGELFF
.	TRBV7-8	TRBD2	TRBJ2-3	TGTGCCAGCAGCCTGACTAGCGGGGGAGATACGCAGTATTTT	CASSLTSGGDTQYF
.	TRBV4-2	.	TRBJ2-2	TGTGCCAGCAGCCAAACGGTTCGGGCCGGGGAGCTGTTTTTT	CASSQTVRAGELFF
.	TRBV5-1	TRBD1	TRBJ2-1	TGCGCCAGCAGCTTGGCCTCAGGGGGCCTTCTCGACAATGAGCAGTTCTTC	CASSLASGGLLDNEQFF
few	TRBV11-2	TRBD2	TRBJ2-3	TGTGCCAGCAGCTTAGATTTAGGTAGCCGGGGGGATACAGATACGCAGTATTTT	CASSLDLGSRGDTDTQYF
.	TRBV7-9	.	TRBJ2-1	TGTGCCAGCAGCTTATTTTCGGGTTCTATTAACAATGAGCAGTTCTTC	CASSLFSGSINNEQFF
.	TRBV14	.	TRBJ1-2	TGTGCCAGCAGCCAAGGCGTGACGCTTACTAAGTTCTATGGCTACACCTTC	CASSQGVTLTKFYGYTF
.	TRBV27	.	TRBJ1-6	TGTGCCAGCAGTTTATCACTAAGCTCCTATAATTCACCCCTCCACTTT	CASSLSLSSYNSPLHF
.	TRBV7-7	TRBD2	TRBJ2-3	TGTGCTAGCAGCCCAGTAGCGGGGGGGCTCACAGATACGCAGTATTTT	CASSPVAGGLTDTQYF
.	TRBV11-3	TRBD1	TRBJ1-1	TGTGCCAGCAGCCCTGGGACAGGGGCGAACACTGAAGCTTTCTTT	CASSPGTGANTEAFF
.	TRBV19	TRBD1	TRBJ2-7	TGTGCCAGTAGTATACCGGGACAGACCTACGAGCAGTACTTC	CASSIPGQTYEQYF